What follows are 27 T cell receptor beta chains derived from one specimen sequenced in a study of post-analysis software for immune sequencing data. Overall study findings and caveats: Five or six TRBV segments, including TRBV5-6, TRBV5-1 and TRBV20-1, were more frequent in patients than controls.

Which antigens these TCRs recognize remains unknown. Incorporated into the TCR beta cDNA libraries were unique molecular identifiers, which served to reduce PCR and sequencing biases. TCRdb fed the PCR reads into MiXCR, producing one record per CDR3 protein. This sample carries 800,000 to 950,000 distinct CDR3 sequences, approximately 57% of them seen once, and the ten largest clones take about 4.8%. The source material was blood. The receptors originated from a girl aged 10 to 17 with multiple sclerosis.

This clonotype has more than one count but fewer than ten. The chain employs TRBV24-1 and TRBJ2-1; TRBD1 is a possible D gene (6 bases). The germline V gene encodes CDR1 KGHDR and CDR2 SFDVKD. This CDR3 comprises 12 residues. The ends were cut back, 6 bases at V and 9 bases at J, with 11 bases in the middle. Here the CDR3 DNA reads TGTGCCACCAGTCTGCAAGGGGGTGAGCAGTTCTTC. Protein product: CATSLQGGEQFF.

The genes are TRBV4-1 and TRBJ2-7; a weak D match, TRBD2 (6 bases). This CDR3 region has 15 residues. The V and J ends lost 1 base and 2 bases respectively, with 12 bases between them. The germline CDR1 and CDR2 sequences are MGHRA and YSYEKL. The CDR3 sequence is CASSQGGTAPYEQYF. The CDR3 bases are TGCGCCAGCAGCCAAGGAGGGACTGCGCCCTACGAGCAGTACTTC.

The chain is built from TRBV5-5 and TRBJ2-1, with D perhaps matching TRBD1 (6 bases). The CDR3 spans 17 residues. Germline assignment: CDR1 SGHKS and CDR2 YYEKEE (reference sequence). Trimming pared 0 bases from V and 3 bases from J, leaving 16 bases between. The CDR3 region is CASSLGGPGLNYNEQFF. The DNA for the CDR3 is TGTGCCAGCAGCTTGGGGGGGCCGGGGTTAAACTACAATGAGCAGTTCTTC.

The rearrangement joins TRBV18 to TRBJ1-6, with no clear D. CDR3 length: 17 amino acids. The V gene lost 3 bases and the J gene lost 0 bases, with 12 bases spanning the gap. The germline gives CDR1 KGHSH, CDR2 LQKENI. CDR3 loop: CASSPRSGSSYNSPLHF. The CDR3 DNA follows: TGTGCCAGCTCACCTCGCAGTGGGAGCTCCTATAATTCACCCCTCCACTTT.

The chain employs TRBV5-6 and TRBJ2-1, with 10 positions matching TRBD2. Per germline, CDR1 SGHDT and CDR2 YYEEEE. V dropped 3 bases and J dropped 0; count of bases not matched to a gene: 18. The CDR3 has 21 amino acids. The CDR3 nucleotides read TGTGCCAGCAGCTCCCCAATGAGCGGGAGGGCCTGGCCTAGCTCCTACAATGAGCAGTTCTTC. It encodes CASSSPMSGRAWPSSYNEQFF.

The genes are TRBV29-1 and TRBJ2-3; the D gene is possibly TRBD2 (5 bases). There are 14 residues in the CDR3. The germline V gene has CDR1 SQVTM and CDR2 ANQGSEA. Trimming stripped 7 bases from V and 0 bases from J, with 14 bases between. The CDR3 region has the DNA TGCAGCGCGAGGGAACAGCCTAGCACAGATACGCAGTATTTT. Its translation is CSAREQPSTDTQYF.

The gene calls are TRBV30 and TRBJ2-1, with 9 bases lining up with TRBD2. Germline CDR1 and CDR2: GTSNPN and SVGIG (reference sequence). This CDR3 has 15 residues. Losses at the gene ends were 3 bases for V and 9 bases for J; bases not matched to a gene: 12. CDR3 coding DNA: TGTGCCTGGAGAGGGCTAGCGGGAAGGGGCCGTGAGCAGTTCTTC. Amino acids: CAWRGLAGRGREQFF.

The chain has TRBV12-3 or TRBV12-4 and TRBJ2-1, with TRBD2 identical over 10 bases. J gave up 7 bases and V 5 bases, and 8 bases lay outside the gene matches. This CDR3 is built from 15 residues. The CDR3 here is CASSPAGGPDNEQFF. In DNA form, the CDR3 reads TGTGCCAGCAGTCCAGCGGGGGGGCCGGATAATGAGCAGTTCTTC.

The chain uses TRBV20-1 and TRBJ2-1; 7 positions match TRBD2. The germline V gene encodes CDR1 DFQATT and CDR2 SNEGSKA (reference sequence). V shed 0 bases and J 8 bases; nucleotides not matched to a gene: 1. The CDR3 spans 12 residues. CDR3 protein: CSAREREHEQFF. CDR3 DNA sequence: TGCAGTGCTAGAGAGCGGGAGCATGAGCAGTTCTTC.

V is TRBV9 and J is TRBJ1-5; D is unclear. CDR1 and CDR2 from the germline V gene are SGDLS and YYNGEE. Trimming removed 0 bases at V and 4 bases at J, with 5 bases between. This CDR3 has 13 residues. CDR3 protein: CASSVGENQPQHF. Here the CDR3 DNA reads TGTGCCAGCAGCGTAGGGGAAAATCAGCCCCAGCATTTT.

The chain combines TRBV27 with TRBJ2-7, with TRBD2 matching over 12 bases. With V trimmed by 4 bases and J by 6 bases, 7 bases remained unmatched. Germline V CDR1 and CDR2: MNHEY, SMNVEV (reference sequence). The CDR3 runs to 15 residues. The CDR3 reads CASSSRGLAGGEQYF. The CDR3 coding sequence is TGTGCCAGCAGTTCCCGGGGACTAGCGGGCGGCGAGCAGTACTTC.

CDR3 sequence reads: CASSLLSGIGRETQYF. CDR3 in DNA: TGCGCCAGCAGCTTGCTCAGCGGGATCGGCCGGGAGACCCAGTACTTC. The J gene is TRBJ2-5, the V gene TRBV5-1, with 7 bases identical to TRBD2. This CDR3 is built from 16 residues. V was clipped by 1 base and J by 5 bases; unmatched bases: 11. Germline V CDR1 and CDR2: SGHRS, YFSETQ. Full variable domain (missing parts from reference TRBV5-1 and TRBJ2-5): KAGVTQTPRYLIKTRGQQVTLSCSPISGHRSVSWYQQTPGQGLQFLFEYFSETQRNKGNFPGRFSGRQFSNSRSEMNVSTLELGDSALYLCASSLLSGIGRETQYFGPGTRLLVL.

This clonotype has more than one count but fewer than ten. CDR3 residues: CASSAGWGELHTQYF. CDR3 coding DNA: TGCGCCAGCAGCGCCGGTTGGGGGGAACTACATACGCAGTATTTT. The chain couples TRBV5-1 to TRBJ2-3, with D possibly matching TRBD2 (6 bases). Trimming shortened V by 4 bases and J by 7 bases, and 19 bases separated the two germline ends. Germline V gives CDR1 SGHRS, CDR2 YFSETQ. The CDR3 length is 15 residues.

This chain joins TRBV7-2 and TRBJ2-7; 8 bases agree with TRBD2. The end of the DNA is better explained by TRBJ2-5, so the J call may be wrong. The germline V gene encodes CDR1 SGHTA and CDR2 FQGNSA. This CDR3 region has 15 residues. Here the CDR3 DNA reads TGTGCCAGCAGCTTTTCCCAAACTAGCGGAAAGACCCAGTACTTC. Translating it yields CASSFSQTSGKTQYF.

CDR3 sequence reads: CASSLGASLSSYNEQFF. The CDR3 region has the DNA TGCGCCAGCAGCTTGGGGGCATCCTTAAGCTCCTACAATGAGCAGTTCTTC. This chain connects TRBV5-1 to TRBJ2-1; D gene uncertain. V lost 0 bases to trimming and J lost 0 bases, with 13 bases between them. The CDR3 is made up of 17 amino acids. Germline values: CDR1 SGHRS, CDR2 YFSETQ.

This chain uses TRBV6-5 with TRBJ1-1; D call uncertain. The V gene lost 0 bases and the J gene lost 6 bases, with 8 bases spanning the gap. Germline V gene data show CDR1 as MNHEY and CDR2 as SVGAGI. The CDR3 extends over 13 amino acids. CDR3 residues: CASSYSRLAEAFF. The CDR3 DNA is TGTGCCAGCAGTTACTCGAGACTAGCTGAAGCTTTCTTT.

The chain uses TRBV5-1 and TRBJ2-3; D is perhaps TRBD1 or TRBD2 (6 bases each). The germline V gene has CDR1 SGHRS and CDR2 YFSETQ. V was clipped by 3 bases and J by 5 bases, with 19 bases between them. The length of the CDR3 is 16 residues. CDR3 sequence reads: CASSWRGGGGEDTQYF. The CDR3 nucleotides read TGCGCCAGCAGCTGGAGGGGAGGAGGGGGTGAAGATACGCAGTATTTT.

The chain carries TRBV20-1 and TRBJ2-5; 11 nucleotides agree with TRBD2. Germline V gene lookup returns CDR1 DFQATT and CDR2 SNEGSKA (reference sequence). Unmatched junction bases numbered 4, after V lost 8 bases and J lost 2 bases. The CDR3 runs 13 residues. The CDR3 DNA is TGCAGTACGCGACTAGCGGGACAAGAGACCCAGTACTTC. Protein: CSTRLAGQETQYF.

With respect to this clonotype: A read error may account for a junction end that differs from germline. This sequence joins TRBV12-3 or TRBV12-4 and TRBJ2-1; 9 bases align to TRBD2. The CDR3 has 13 amino acids. For the CDR3, the DNA is TGTGCCAGCAGTGTAGCGGGAGTGATTGAGCAGTTCTTC. This translates into CASSVAGVIEQFF.

The chain links TRBV2 to TRBJ1-5; 8 bases map to TRBD1. Germline V gene lookup returns CDR1 SNHLY and CDR2 FYNNEI. The CDR3 extends over 16 amino acids. With 6 bases clipped from V and 2 bases from J, the junction kept 9 bases outside the gene matches. The CDR3 sequence is CASRDRGNGGNQPQHF. The CDR3 region has the DNA TGTGCCAGCAGAGACAGGGGTAATGGCGGCAATCAGCCCCAGCATTTT.

The chain has TRBV7-2 and TRBJ1-5; D gene unclear. This CDR3 region has 12 residues. Trimming took 3 bases from V and 5 from J, leaving 5 bases between them. Germline assignment: CDR1 SGHTA and CDR2 FQGNSA. CDR3 sequence (DNA): TGTGCCAGCAGCTTTAACGATCAGCCCCAGCATTTT. Amino acids: CASSFNDQPQHF.

V and J are TRBV7-9 and TRBJ2-7; TRBD1 aligns across 8 bases. The CDR3 consists of 12 residues. CDR1 and CDR2 from the germline V gene are SEHNR and FQNEAQ (reference sequence). V dropped 5 bases and J dropped 4; count of bases not matched to a gene: 1. The CDR3 region has the DNA TGTGCCAGCAGCAGGGACAGGTACGAGCAGTACTTC. Its protein is CASSRDRYEQYF.

The CDR3, as DNA: TGCAGCGTTGTCCTTAACTCGGGGAGCTCCTACGAGCAGTACTTC. Protein sequence: CSVVLNSGSSYEQYF. This chain connects TRBV29-1 to TRBJ2-7, with D possibly matching TRBD2 (5 bases). V was pared by 4 bases and J by 0 bases, with 16 bases between. CDR1 and CDR2 (germline): SQVTM, ANQGSEA. The CDR3 extends over 15 amino acids.

This clonotype was detected a few times. The chain recombines TRBV18 with TRBJ1-5; D unclear. V was clipped by 5 bases and J by 0 bases, with 11 bases between them. This CDR3 spans 15 amino acids. Germline-derived CDR1 and CDR2 are KGHSH and LQKENI. The CDR3 DNA reads TGTGCCAGCTCATCGGTAACGAATAGCAATCAGCCCCAGCATTTT. Protein: CASSSVTNSNQPQHF.

As to this clonotype: A junction boundary mismatches the germline segment, possibly from a read error. The chain joins TRBV29-1 to TRBJ2-3; 9 bases align to TRBD2. CDR3 length: 17 amino acids. The V gene's germline CDR1 is SQVTM and CDR2 ANQGSEA. The CDR3 DNA reads as TGCAGCGTTGATAAGCGGGGAGGGACTAGCCGCCCAGATACACAGTATTTT. This encodes CSVDKRGGTSRPDTQYF.

The V call is TRBV5-1, the J call TRBJ2-7; a possible D gene is TRBD1 (6 bases). The CDR3 is made up of 16 amino acids. Per germline, CDR1 SGHRS and CDR2 YFSETQ. V was trimmed by 0 bases and J by 2 bases, leaving 15 bases between them. CDR3 loop: CASSLASAGVTYEQYF. The CDR3 DNA reads TGCGCCAGCAGCTTGGCCTCGGCAGGGGTAACCTACGAGCAGTACTTC.

This chain joins TRBV20-1 and TRBJ2-1, with 7 bases fitting TRBD2. Losses at the gene ends were 3 bases for V and 4 bases for J; bases not matched to a gene: 9. This CDR3 comprises 15 residues. The germline CDR1 and CDR2 sequences are DFQATT and SNEGSKA (reference sequence). CDR3 protein: CSARNRDYVYNEQFF. In DNA form, the CDR3 reads TGCAGTGCTAGGAACCGGGACTACGTATACAATGAGCAGTTCTTC.